This T cell receptor beta chain emerged from a study of cytomegalovirus exposure and HLA in healthy donors. Overall study findings and caveats: The classifier reportedly diagnosed cytomegalovirus status with high sensitivity and specificity. The tendency of first-cohort TCR clusters to co-occur in the 120 or so validation repertoires was the finding of a later analysis. Generally TCR sequences proved uncommon, though certain public TCRs appeared in numerous donors.

Donors were drawn from the 120-subject validation cohort, separate from the approximately 670-subject first cohort. With regard to this clone: Its target is not known.

The CDR3 loop spans 16 amino acids. Germline V gene lookup returns CDR1 SGHVS and CDR2 FQNEAQ. Trimming at V came to 4 bases and at J to 2 bases, leaving 5 bases not matched to a gene. TCRdb's table, derived via immunoSEQ multiplex PCR, lists solely in-frame clones and lacks some. The sample shows fewer than 350,000 clones, approximately 90% of them seen only once. Material: PBMCs. J is TRBJ2-7 and V is TRBV7-8; 13 positions match TRBD2. This TCR came from a woman under 30 in good health and CMV-seronegative. The CDR3 sequence: CASSSPGLAGAYEQYF. The CDR3 DNA reads TGTGCCAGCAGCTCGCCTGGACTAGCGGGAGCCTACGAGCAGTACTTC.